The sample holds many counts of the clone carrying this TCR beta chain. Its antigen is unknown. The template used for profiling TCR beta VDJ and CDR3 was genomic DNA. Each CDR3 protein gets one entry after TCRdb re-called the reads with MiXCR. The table includes some 150,000 distinct CDR3 sequences, 40% to 45% detected once. This entry comes from a study of CD8+CD57+ T cells in acquired aplastic anemia. Findings of the study overall: Sharing between patients and controls was observed for roughly 30 CD8+ CDR3 sequences.

The CDR3 extends over 14 amino acids. Germline lookup yields CDR1 MGHRA and CDR2 YSYEKL. The V segment lost 8 bases and the J segment 4 bases; nucleotides outside the gene matches: 6. The clonotype was recovered from a human donor in good health, serving as a control. The chain links TRBV4-1 to TRBJ2-7; 12 bases agree with TRBD2. The source material was sorted CD4+, CD8+, or CD8+CD57+ T cells (not recorded which) from PBMCs. CDR3 bases: TGCGCCAGCGCACTAGCGGGAGGAAAGTACGAGCAGTACTTC. Protein product: CASALAGGKYEQYF.